This T cell receptor (beta chain) was identified during a study of T cells after somatic rescue of genetic block. Germline CDR1 is SGHRS and CDR2 is YFSETQ. CDR3 length: 11 amino acids. The ends were cut back, 0 bases at V and 6 bases at J, with 3 bases in the middle. Sequencing was performed with immunoSEQ multiplex PCR; in TCRdb, only in-frame clones are kept and a portion is missing. In the table there are 100,000 to 120,000 clones, 80% to 95% of which are singletons. This clonotype was sampled from a woman between 18 and 30 years old. V gene TRBV5-1 combines with J gene TRBJ1-1; D gene ambiguous. What was sequenced was peripheral blood mononuclear cells (PBMCs). The CDR3 coding sequence is TGCGCCAGCAGCTTGGGCCCTGAAGCTTTCTTT. Amino acid sequence: CASSLGPEAFF.